The 13 T cell receptor beta chains given below trace back to one sample, sequenced in a study of identical twins. From the 5' RACE reads, TCRdb called clonotypes with MiXCR, one entry per CDR3 protein. The sample lists 450,000 or so distinct CDR3 sequences; 14% were seen once. A further study also used this sample, focusing on yellow fever vaccine responses in identical twins.

Sequenced input: CD4+ T cells sorted from blood. The receptors shown here come from a woman aged 18-29 years in good health.

This clonotype was seen only a few times. V gene TRBV11-2 combines with J gene TRBJ2-5, with D perhaps TRBD2 (5 bases). This CDR3 region has 14 residues. Trimming left V 2 bases short and J 9 bases short, with 16 bases between. The V gene's germline CDR1 is SGHAT and CDR2 FQNNGV. The CDR3 coding sequence is TGTGCCAGCAGCTTACTGGAGGTAGCGCGGGCCCAGTACTTC. It yields the protein CASSLLEVARAQYF.

The chain is built from TRBV28 and TRBJ2-1, with 12 bases matching TRBD1. The V segment lost 5 bases and the J segment 9 bases; nucleotides outside the gene matches: 14. The CDR3 extends over 17 amino acids. Germline V gene lookup returns CDR1 MDHEN and CDR2 SYDVKM. The CDR3 reads CASSPGTGGISGSEQFF. The CDR3 DNA reads TGTGCCAGCAGTCCCGGGACAGGGGGCATTAGCGGGTCTGAGCAGTTCTTC.

This clonotype was counted at least ten times. The genes are TRBV5-6 and TRBJ2-7, with 11 bases fitting TRBD2. The CDR3 consists of 15 residues. The V gene's germline CDR1 is SGHDT and CDR2 YYEEEE. The V and J ends lost 4 bases and 3 bases, in that order; junction bases with no gene match: 6. The CDR3 sequence: CASSPSGRKVYEQYF. CDR3 nucleotides: TGTGCCAGCAGCCCTAGCGGGAGGAAGGTCTACGAGCAGTACTTC.

The genes are TRBV7-2 and TRBJ2-1; D is undetermined. Trimming pared 0 bases from V and 9 bases from J, leaving 15 bases between. From germline, CDR1 is SGHTA and CDR2 FQGNSA. The CDR3 is made up of 15 amino acids. The CDR3 protein is CASSLAARTPGEQFF. The CDR3 DNA is TGTGCCAGCAGCTTAGCGGCTCGGACCCCAGGTGAGCAGTTCTTC.

This clonotype was seen many times. The CDR3 nucleotides read TGCGCCAGCAGCCCGGGGGGCCCAGATACGCAGTATTTT. Its translation: CASSPGGPDTQYF. The rearrangement uses TRBV5-1 and TRBJ2-3; D is perhaps TRBD2 (7 bases). This CDR3 spans 13 amino acids. Trimming shortened V by 4 bases and J by 4 bases, and 10 bases separated the two germline ends. CDR1 is SGHRS, CDR2 YFSETQ, per germline.

The sample holds a few counts of this clonotype. The CDR3 protein is CASNDGQGFDEQFF. Here the CDR3 DNA reads TGTGCCAGCAACGATGGGCAGGGGTTCGATGAGCAGTTCTTC. The rearrangement joins TRBV3-1 to TRBJ2-1; TRBD1 is a possible D gene (6 bases). Germline CDR1 LGHDT, CDR2 YNNKEL (reference sequence). The length of the CDR3 is 14 residues. V dropped 7 bases and J dropped 8 bases, with 18 bases sitting between them.

This clonotype was observed a handful of times. The J gene is TRBJ1-5, the V gene TRBV12-3 or TRBV12-4; D is undetermined. CDR3 length: 14 amino acids. Trimming removed 6 bases from V and 3 bases from J, with 12 bases in between. CDR3 residues: CASSLRRNNQPQHF. The CDR3 DNA sequence: TGTGCCAGCAGCCTTCGACGGAACAATCAGCCCCAGCATTTT.

The genes are TRBV28 and TRBJ2-1, with no clear D. Germline V gene sequence: CDR1 MDHEN, CDR2 SYDVKM. This CDR3 is built from 12 residues. V dropped 2 bases and J dropped 9 bases, with 8 bases sitting between them. CDR3 loop: CASSLLPSEQFF. In DNA, the CDR3 is TGTGCCAGCAGTTTACTACCAAGTGAGCAGTTCTTC.

The chain recombines TRBV29-1 with TRBJ2-5; D may correspond to TRBD1 or TRBD2 (6 bases each). The V gene's germline CDR1 is SQVTM and CDR2 ANQGSEA. The CDR3 is 13 residues long. V dropped 7 bases and J dropped 5 bases, with 17 bases sitting between them. The CDR3 reads CSAGAGRGETQYF. DNA for the CDR3: TGCAGCGCGGGGGCGGGGCGCGGTGAGACCCAGTACTTC.

The V and J genes are TRBV21-1 and TRBJ1-2; the D call TRBD1 from the table was never checked on the DNA. TRBV21-1 is termed a pseudogene. This CDR3 region has 11 residues. The CDR3 protein is CASSKQGGYTF. For the CDR3, the DNA is TGTGCCAGCAGCAAACAGGGTGGCTACACCTTC.

This clonotype turned up a few times. The chain combines TRBV5-1 with TRBJ2-5, with a weak D call TRBD2 (6 bases). The CDR3 is 14 residues long. V lost 1 base and J 9 bases, leaving 16 bases between the germline ends. From germline, CDR1 is SGHRS and CDR2 YFSETQ. The CDR3 sequence: CASSLSSGSGAQYF. CDR3 nucleotide sequence: TGCGCCAGCAGCTTGTCGTCTGGGTCGGGGGCCCAGTACTTC.

Many counts were recorded for this clonotype. The chain combines TRBV27 with TRBJ2-4; 7 bases are shared with TRBD2. V dropped 3 bases and J dropped 12; count of bases not matched to a gene: 8. This CDR3 contains 13 residues. Germline V gene sequence: CDR1 MNHEY, CDR2 SMNVEV (reference sequence). The CDR3 DNA is TGTGCCAGCAGTTTCTTGTCTAGCGGACATCAGTACTTC. This encodes CASSFLSSGHQYF.

The count of this clonotype is one. The chain carries TRBV11-1 and TRBJ2-2; the D is unclear. The V and J ends lost 5 bases and 4 bases respectively, with 14 bases between them. Germline V gene sequence: CDR1 SGHAT, CDR2 FQDESV (reference sequence). The CDR3 is 15 residues long. This chain's CDR3 is CASSQPTLRTGELFF. The CDR3 DNA reads as TGTGCCAGCAGCCAACCAACGCTCCGCACCGGGGAGCTGTTTTTT.